A selection of T cell receptor beta chains follows, all from one sample in a study of early T cells in non-severe SARS-CoV-2 infection. Via MiXCR, TCRdb re-called the 5' RACE reads, giving one row per CDR3 protein. This sample carries 90,000 to 120,000 distinct CDR3 sequences, 9.5% to 13% of them seen once, and the ten largest clones take around 3%. Material for sequencing was whole blood. The source is an adult who was a healthcare worker with PCR-confirmed SARS-CoV-2 infection or an uninfected control (not recorded which). Both conserved end residues are trimmed from each CDR3. Fields, in order: CDR3 protein, V gene, J gene.

CDR3 protein: ASGLVQGGGRMNTEAF; V gene: TRBV12-5; J gene: TRBJ1-1
CDR3 protein: ASSQGGGPNEQF; V gene: TRBV3-1; J gene: TRBJ2-1
CDR3 protein: ASSLGDTEKLF; V gene: TRBV28; J gene: TRBJ1-4
CDR3 protein: ASSQDISGTANTGELF; V gene: TRBV14; J gene: TRBJ2-2
CDR3 protein: SVHGNSSYEQY; V gene: TRBV29-1; J gene: TRBJ2-7
CDR3 protein: SVSPLAGDGNTQY; V gene: TRBV29-1; J gene: TRBJ2-3
CDR3 protein: ASSHPGTGGGEQY; V gene: TRBV28; J gene: TRBJ2-7
CDR3 protein: ASSLTPLREQGAF; V gene: TRBV7-3; J gene: TRBJ1-1
CDR3 protein: ASSLQTGRNTGELF; V gene: TRBV5-1; J gene: TRBJ2-2
CDR3 protein: ATRGGRGTGELF; V gene: TRBV24-1; J gene: TRBJ2-2
CDR3 protein: AWDTGGSWRSMNTEAF; V gene: TRBV30; J gene: TRBJ1-1
CDR3 protein: SVRYDYGYT; V gene: TRBV29-1; J gene: TRBJ1-2
CDR3 protein: ASSLEGANYEQY; V gene: TRBV7-2; J gene: TRBJ2-7
CDR3 protein: SVERGFYNEQF; V gene: TRBV29-1; J gene: TRBJ2-1
CDR3 protein: ASSPLPGDDGYT; V gene: TRBV27; J gene: TRBJ1-2
CDR3 protein: ASSGTRNTGELF; V gene: TRBV2; J gene: TRBJ2-2
CDR3 protein: ASSSGSDSGELF; V gene: TRBV9; J gene: TRBJ2-2
CDR3 protein: ASSSYIQETEAF; V gene: TRBV3-1; J gene: TRBJ1-1
CDR3 protein: ASRIAGAYNEQF; V gene: TRBV19; J gene: TRBJ2-1
CDR3 protein: ASSSAGRNYGYT; V gene: TRBV6-5; J gene: TRBJ1-2
CDR3 protein: ASTNSGRTYNEQF; V gene: TRBV5-1; J gene: TRBJ2-1
CDR3 protein: ASSSQGSRSSNEKLF; V gene: TRBV13; J gene: TRBJ1-4
CDR3 protein: ASSFQKGAAF; V gene: TRBV12-3/TRBV12-4; J gene: TRBJ1-1
CDR3 protein: ASSPGPFQGGREETQY; V gene: TRBV7-2; J gene: TRBJ2-5
CDR3 protein: ASRIRDRDGQPQH; V gene: TRBV2; J gene: TRBJ1-5
CDR3 protein: ASSLLGSFNVLT; V gene: TRBV28; J gene: TRBJ2-6
CDR3 protein: ASSPRGAGANVLT; V gene: TRBV12-3/TRBV12-4; J gene: TRBJ2-6
CDR3 protein: ASKDSLLSGNTIY; V gene: TRBV12-5; J gene: TRBJ1-3
CDR3 protein: ASSLGGTSMYEQY; V gene: TRBV9; J gene: TRBJ2-7
CDR3 protein: ASSPGTSQGDAQY; V gene: TRBV7-9; J gene: TRBJ2-3
CDR3 protein: ASSSGQGDYGYT; V gene: TRBV12-3/TRBV12-4; J gene: TRBJ1-2
CDR3 protein: ASSEGDRASRF; V gene: TRBV2; J gene: TRBJ2-1
CDR3 protein: ASSLASQNEQF; V gene: TRBV5-1; J gene: TRBJ2-1
CDR3 protein: ASSYLGTGMENYGYT; V gene: TRBV6-2/TRBV6-3; J gene: TRBJ1-2
CDR3 protein: SARAHGPVGELF; V gene: TRBV20-1; J gene: TRBJ2-2
CDR3 protein: ASSVADRGMRDYGYT; V gene: TRBV18; J gene: TRBJ1-2
CDR3 protein: ASSLSGEATEAF; V gene: TRBV5-1; J gene: TRBJ1-1
CDR3 protein: ASSLRREETQY; V gene: TRBV7-6; J gene: TRBJ2-5
CDR3 protein: SGGAGVPYEQY; V gene: TRBV29-1; J gene: TRBJ2-7
CDR3 protein: ASISVLGDTQY; V gene: TRBV5-1; J gene: TRBJ2-3
CDR3 protein: ASGRRGQETQY; V gene: TRBV12-5; J gene: TRBJ2-5
CDR3 protein: ASSPLALLLNEQF; V gene: TRBV6-2/TRBV6-3; J gene: TRBJ2-1
CDR3 protein: ASSHPRSFGGTYNEQF; V gene: TRBV11-2; J gene: TRBJ2-1
CDR3 protein: ASSRDTAGNTIY; V gene: TRBV6-5; J gene: TRBJ1-3
CDR3 protein: ASSLYRAYEQY; V gene: TRBV28; J gene: TRBJ2-7
CDR3 protein: ASSLFGDSPLH; V gene: TRBV7-3; J gene: TRBJ1-6
CDR3 protein: ASSLGQGYNEQF; V gene: TRBV5-1; J gene: TRBJ2-1
CDR3 protein: SARWWTGELF; V gene: TRBV20-1; J gene: TRBJ2-2
CDR3 protein: SVEREGGYT; V gene: TRBV29-1; J gene: TRBJ1-2
CDR3 protein: ASSLENAYYNEQF; V gene: TRBV11-1; J gene: TRBJ2-1
CDR3 protein: ASSYRLEAF; V gene: TRBV6-2/TRBV6-3; J gene: TRBJ1-1
CDR3 protein: ASSLSQQPGLAPYEQY; V gene: TRBV6-2/TRBV6-3; J gene: TRBJ2-7
CDR3 protein: AISESGVNTDTQY; V gene: TRBV10-3; J gene: TRBJ2-3
CDR3 protein: ASSPKYEQF; V gene: TRBV7-2; J gene: TRBJ2-1
CDR3 protein: ASRFPGRDRNTGELF; V gene: TRBV9; J gene: TRBJ2-2
CDR3 protein: ASSLGTGDNQPQH; V gene: TRBV13; J gene: TRBJ1-5
CDR3 protein: ASSESWADEAF; V gene: TRBV2; J gene: TRBJ1-1